The clone carrying this TCR beta chain was detected only a few times. Its antigen is unidentified. This entry belongs to a study of T cell repertoires in cytomegalovirus infection. CDR3 length: 16 residues. Trimming at V came to 6 bases and at J to 9 bases, leaving 11 bases not matched to a gene. Germline CDR1 is ENHRY and CDR2 is SYGVKD. One entry per CDR3 protein, called by TCRdb with MiXCR from the reads. The sample lists approximately 470,000 distinct CDR3 sequences; roughly 46% were seen once. The sequencing used cultured PBMCs, collected from culture after CMV antigen stimulation. The receptor comes from a human donor in good health (CMV status not recorded). Some clones in this sample may be carry-over from other donors' samples. The rearrangement links TRBV10-3 to TRBJ2-1; 13 positions match TRBD2. This CDR3 reads CAIRHPLAGGPGEQFF. The CDR3 DNA reads TGTGCCATCAGGCACCCACTAGCGGGGGGGCCCGGTGAGCAGTTCTTC.